The rows below give T cell receptor beta chains drawn from one sample of a study of blood T cell repertoires in COVID-19. Repertoires were generated with immunoSEQ multiplex PCR, while TCRdb's copy carries only in-frame clones and drops some. The sample has roughly 200,000 clones; more than 80% are singletons. The sequenced sample consisted of peripheral blood. The receptors were sampled from a woman older than 75 with COVID-19, enrolled during active disease. Each CDR3 is given with its conserved first and last residue. The D gene is left open where the match is weak. Clone size appears in some rows only: once, few, many, or a class for an expanded clone.

clone_size | d_call | j_call | v_call | cdr3_aa | cdr3_nt
. | . | TRBJ1-2 | TRBV19 | CASSTGSRTGYTF | TGTGCCAGTAGCACAGGATCGCGTACGGGCTACACCTTC
. | TRBD1 | TRBJ1-1 | TRBV5-1 | CASMSQGDTEAFF | TGCGCCAGCATGAGTCAGGGGGACACTGAAGCTTTCTTT
. | TRBD1 | TRBJ1-1 | TRBV2 | CASSPRTGVAEAFF | TGTGCCAGCAGTCCGCGGACAGGGGTCGCTGAAGCTTTCTTT
. | . | TRBJ2-1 | TRBV2 | CASTRERANEQFF | TGTGCCTCAACCCGGGAGAGGGCCAATGAGCAGTTCTTC
. | . | TRBJ2-5 | TRBV6-5 | CASSHSPPEQKETQYF | TGTGCCAGCAGTCACTCCCCACCTGAACAGAAAGAGACCCAGTACTTC
. | . | TRBJ1-3 | TRBV28 | CASRPWSLQGNTIYF | TGTGCCAGCAGACCCTGGAGCCTTCAGGGGAACACCATATATTTT
. | . | TRBJ1-1 | TRBV28 | CASSPPGGPGREAFF | TGTGCCAGCAGCCCCCCCGGGGGGCCGGGACGGGAAGCTTTCTTT
. | . | TRBJ1-5 | TRBV7-7 | CASRHLYSNQPQHF | TGTGCTAGCAGACATTTATATAGCAATCAGCCCCAGCATTTT
. | TRBD1 | TRBJ2-7 | TRBV5-1 | CASSRDRGFYEQYF | TGCGCCAGCAGCCGGGACAGGGGTTTCTACGAGCAGTACTTC
. | . | TRBJ2-3 | TRBV7-2 | CASSPQGGDTQYF | TGTGCCAGCAGTCCCCAGGGCGGAGATACGCAGTATTTT
few | . | TRBJ1-5 | TRBV5-1 | CASSLGEINQPQHF | TGCGCCAGCAGCTTGGGCGAAATCAATCAGCCCCAGCATTTT
. | . | TRBJ1-1 | TRBV5-4 | CASSYINRMFNTEAFF | TGTGCCAGCAGCTATATAAACAGGATGTTTAACACTGAAGCTTTCTTT
. | TRBD2 | TRBJ2-7 | TRBV5-4 | CASSLARAGGGEQYF | TGTGCCAGCAGCTTGGCCCGAGCGGGGGGTGGGGAGCAGTACTTC
. | . | TRBJ1-3 | TRBV5-6 | CASSRASGGNTIYF | TGTGCCAGCAGCCGTGCATCGGGTGGAAACACCATATATTTT
. | . | TRBJ1-4 | TRBV28 | CASSQWVGEANEKLFF | TGTGCCAGCAGTCAATGGGTGGGGGAGGCTAATGAAAAACTGTTTTTT
once | . | TRBJ1-1 | TRBV12-3/TRBV12-4 | CASSRGAGTEAFF | TGTGCCAGCAGCCGAGGCGCGGGCACTGAAGCTTTCTTT
. | TRBD1 | TRBJ1-4 | TRBV2 | CASRAPGQGLPKLFF | TGTGCCAGCAGGGCTCCTGGACAGGGCTTGCCGAAACTGTTTTTT
. | TRBD2 | TRBJ2-7 | TRBV28 | CASSPGGALYEQYF | TGTGCCAGCAGTCCGGGGGGGGCGCTCTACGAGCAGTACTTC
. | TRBD1 | TRBJ1-2 | TRBV19 | CASSRGQLYGYTF | TGTGCCAGTAGTCGGGGACAGCTCTATGGCTACACCTTC
. | . | TRBJ2-5 | TRBV2 | CASIRRSLQETQYF | TGTGCCAGCATCAGGAGGAGCCTTCAAGAGACCCAGTACTTC
. | TRBD1 | TRBJ1-5 | TRBV10-3 | CATSIAGGDQPQHF | TGTGCCACCTCTATCGCAGGGGGCGATCAGCCCCAGCATTTT
once | . | TRBJ1-6 | TRBV5-5 | CASSVQGQDSPLHF | TGTGCCAGCAGCGTCCAGGGGCAAGATTCACCCCTCCACTTT
. | TRBD1 | TRBJ1-1 | TRBV5-1 | CASSRGQGAGSTEAFF | TGCGCCAGCAGTCGGGGACAGGGGGCCGGGAGCACTGAAGCTTTCTTT
. | . | TRBJ2-7 | TRBV10-3 | CASEGVGGEQYF | TGTGCCTCAGAAGGGGTCGGGGGCGAGCAGTACTTC
. | . | TRBJ1-2 | TRBV19 | CASRTWGSANYGYTF | TGTGCCAGTAGAACGTGGGGCAGTGCTAACTATGGCTACACCTTC
. | TRBD2 | TRBJ2-2 | TRBV7-6 | CASGGRQAAAVGELFF | TGTGCCAGCGGCGGGAGGCAAGCGGCCGCGGTCGGGGAGCTGTTTTTT
. | . | TRBJ2-5 | TRBV4-1 | CASSPPRRAGPPETQYF | TGCGCCAGCAGCCCGCCCCGCCGCGCAGGGCCCCCAGAGACCCAGTACTTC
few | . | TRBJ1-5 | TRBV20-1 | CSASKGNQPQHF | TGCAGTGCTAGTAAGGGGAATCAGCCCCAGCATTTT
few | . | TRBJ1-2 | TRBV4-1 | CASSQGGGRGNYGYTF | TGCGCCAGCAGCCAAGGGGGGGGTCGGGGGAACTATGGCTACACCTTC
. | TRBD1 | TRBJ1-5 | TRBV28 | CASSWSKGADSNQPQHF | TGTGCCAGCAGTTGGAGTAAGGGGGCTGATAGCAATCAGCCCCAGCATTTT
. | . | TRBJ1-3 | TRBV3-1/TRBV3-2 | CASMGGDTIYF | TGTGCCAGCATGGGAGGAGACACCATATATTTT
. | TRBD2 | TRBJ2-3 | TRBV2 | CASRAREGSTDTQYF | TGTGCCAGCAGGGCCCGGGAGGGGAGCACAGATACGCAGTATTTT
. | . | TRBJ2-1 | TRBV18 | CASCRNNEQFF | TGTGCCAGCTGCAGGAACAATGAGCAGTTCTTC
. | . | TRBJ2-7 | TRBV3-1/TRBV3-2 | CASSQDGQPSYEQYF | TGTGCCAGCAGCCAAGATGGGCAGCCCTCCTACGAGCAGTACTTC
. | TRBD2 | TRBJ2-2 | TRBV6-4 | CASSVAGNTGELFF | TGTGCCAGCAGTGTAGCGGGGAACACCGGGGAGCTGTTTTTT
. | TRBD1 | TRBJ1-5 | TRBV27 | CASSYGTGRNQPQHF | TGTGCCAGCAGTTATGGGACAGGGCGCAATCAGCCCCAGCATTTT
. | . | TRBJ2-2 | TRBV5-6 | CASSLRQHRGGELFF | TGTGCCAGCAGCTTGAGGCAACACCGGGGCGGGGAGCTGTTTTTT
. | . | TRBJ2-3 | TRBV5-1 | CASSLGGASEDTQYF | TGCGCCAGCAGCTTAGGAGGGGCATCGGAAGATACGCAGTATTTT
. | . | TRBJ2-1 | TRBV3-1/TRBV3-2 | CASIKKRGNEQFF | TGTGCCAGCATCAAAAAACGGGGGAATGAGCAGTTCTTC
. | . | TRBJ2-5 | TRBV18 | CASSPGRGETQYF | TGTGCCAGCTCACCGGGTCGAGGCGAGACCCAGTACTTC
. | . | TRBJ1-4 | TRBV5-8 | CASSQGQKLEKLFF | TGTGCCAGCAGTCAAGGACAAAAGCTTGAAAAACTGTTTTTT
once | TRBD1 | TRBJ2-2 | TRBV2 | CASSTDRVGWAGELFF | TGTGCCAGCAGCACCGACAGGGTGGGTTGGGCCGGGGAGCTGTTTTTT
. | TRBD1 | TRBJ1-1 | TRBV19 | CASRPGQGDSMNTEAFF | TGTGCCAGTAGGCCGGGACAGGGGGACTCCATGAACACTGAAGCTTTCTTT
. | . | TRBJ2-5 | TRBV27 | CASSPRGQETQYF | TGTGCCAGCAGCCCGAGAGGACAAGAGACCCAGTACTTC
. | TRBD2 | TRBJ2-3 | TRBV14 | CASSQSGLAGPQDTQYF | TGTGCCAGCAGCCAATCAGGACTAGCGGGACCTCAAGATACGCAGTATTTT
. | . | TRBJ1-1 | TRBV19 | CASSTTRQNTEAFF | TGTGCCAGTAGTACTACGAGACAGAACACTGAAGCTTTCTTT
. | . | TRBJ1-6 | TRBV7-9 | CASSEAPSALHF | TGTGCCAGCAGCGAGGCACCGTCCGCCCTCCACTTT
. | . | TRBJ2-5 | TRBV3-1/TRBV3-2 | CASSRRGQGTRGETQYF | TGTGCCAGCAGCCGTCGAGGCCAGGGGACGAGGGGAGAGACCCAGTACTTC
. | . | TRBJ1-2 | TRBV15 | CATSPLDRGGYYGYTF | TGTGCCACCAGCCCCCTGGATCGGGGTGGCTACTATGGCTACACCTTC
. | . | TRBJ2-5 | TRBV10-1 | CASRARTVPEETQYF | TGCGCCAGCAGGGCACGGACAGTACCTGAAGAGACCCAGTACTTC
. | . | TRBJ1-2 | TRBV5-1 | CASSPEVGAYGYTF | TGCGCCAGCAGCCCCGAGGTTGGGGCCTATGGCTACACCTTC
. | TRBD1 | TRBJ1-4 | TRBV6-5 | CASSLTGQATNEKLFF | TGTGCCAGCAGTTTAACCGGACAGGCAACTAATGAAAAACTGTTTTTT
. | . | TRBJ1-4 | TRBV10-3 | CASSRGPATNEKLFF | TGTGCCTCCTCCAGGGGCCCCGCAACTAATGAAAAACTGTTTTTT
. | TRBD1 | TRBJ1-5 | TRBV28 | CASSPNTRGSQPQHF | TGTGCCAGCAGTCCTAACACCAGGGGGAGTCAGCCCCAGCATTTT
. | . | TRBJ2-1 | TRBV28 | CASSRGWGNEQFF | TGTGCCAGCAGTCGGGGATGGGGAAATGAGCAGTTCTTC
. | TRBD1 | TRBJ1-2 | TRBV6-5 | CASSYTPGGENGGYTF | TGTGCCAGCAGTTACACTCCAGGGGGCGAAAATGGAGGCTACACCTTC
. | . | TRBJ2-5 | TRBV2 | CASSGVSQTGRETQYF | TGTGCCAGCAGTGGGGTGTCCCAGACAGGGAGGGAGACCCAGTACTTC
once | . | TRBJ1-4 | TRBV6-5 | CASSYSPSENEKLFF | TGTGCCAGCAGTTATAGTCCGAGTGAGAATGAAAAACTGTTTTTT
. | . | TRBJ2-7 | TRBV10-3 | CATKRSGYEQYF | TGTGCCACCAAACGGTCGGGCTACGAGCAGTACTTC